A single sample is the source of the 2 T cell receptor beta chains below, sequenced in a study of T cell clones after liver transplantation. Some clones are missing from TCRdb's copy, which holds only in-frame ones; the method was immunoSEQ multiplex PCR. The sample yields about 78,000 clones, around 80% seen once. Sample: CD4+ T cells from blood, taken before liver transplant. Receptor source: a human donor who received a liver transplant.

This chain links TRBV5-1 with TRBJ2-3, with D perhaps TRBD2 (6 bases). The CDR3 extends over 14 amino acids. The V end lost 1 base, the J end lost 1 base, and 7 bases lay between the germline ends. CDR1 is SGHRS, CDR2 YFSETQ, per germline. This CDR3 reads CASSLPGGTDTQYF. The CDR3 DNA sequence: TGCGCCAGCAGCTTGCCGGGAGGCACAGATACGCAGTATTTT.

This clone was detected once. CDR3: CASSDSSGANVLTF. The CDR3 DNA is TGCGCCAGCAGTGACAGCTCTGGGGCCAACGTCCTGACTTTC. This chain joins TRBV10-2 and TRBJ2-6; D remains unclear. V was trimmed by 3 bases and J by 0 bases, leaving 3 bases between them. The germline V gene has CDR1 WSHSY and CDR2 SAAADI. CDR3 length: 14 amino acids.